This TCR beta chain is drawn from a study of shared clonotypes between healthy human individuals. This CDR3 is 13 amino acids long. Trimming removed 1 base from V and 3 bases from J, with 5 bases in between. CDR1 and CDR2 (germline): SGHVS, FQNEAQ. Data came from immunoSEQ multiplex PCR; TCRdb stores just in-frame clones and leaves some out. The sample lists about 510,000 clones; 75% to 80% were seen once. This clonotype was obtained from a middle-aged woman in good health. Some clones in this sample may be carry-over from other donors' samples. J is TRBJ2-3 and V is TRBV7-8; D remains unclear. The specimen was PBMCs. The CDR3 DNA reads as TGTGCCAGCAGCTTAGTGGGGACAGATACGCAGTATTTT. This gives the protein CASSLVGTDTQYF.